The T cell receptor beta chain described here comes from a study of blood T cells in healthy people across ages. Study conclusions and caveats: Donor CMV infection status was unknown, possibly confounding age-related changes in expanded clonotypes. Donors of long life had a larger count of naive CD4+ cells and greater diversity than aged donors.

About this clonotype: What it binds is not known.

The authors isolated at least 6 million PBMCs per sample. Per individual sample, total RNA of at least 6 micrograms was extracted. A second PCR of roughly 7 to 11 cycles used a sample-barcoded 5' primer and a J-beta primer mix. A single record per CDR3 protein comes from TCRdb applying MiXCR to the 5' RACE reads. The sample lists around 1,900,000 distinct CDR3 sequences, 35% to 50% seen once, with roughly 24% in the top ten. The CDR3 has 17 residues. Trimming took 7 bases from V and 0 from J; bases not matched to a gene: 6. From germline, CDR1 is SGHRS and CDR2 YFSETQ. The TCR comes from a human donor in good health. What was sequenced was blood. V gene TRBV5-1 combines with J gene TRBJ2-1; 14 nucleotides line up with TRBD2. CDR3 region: CASVGLAGESSYNEQFF. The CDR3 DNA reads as TGCGCCAGCGTGGGACTAGCGGGGGAGAGCTCCTACAATGAGCAGTTCTTC.